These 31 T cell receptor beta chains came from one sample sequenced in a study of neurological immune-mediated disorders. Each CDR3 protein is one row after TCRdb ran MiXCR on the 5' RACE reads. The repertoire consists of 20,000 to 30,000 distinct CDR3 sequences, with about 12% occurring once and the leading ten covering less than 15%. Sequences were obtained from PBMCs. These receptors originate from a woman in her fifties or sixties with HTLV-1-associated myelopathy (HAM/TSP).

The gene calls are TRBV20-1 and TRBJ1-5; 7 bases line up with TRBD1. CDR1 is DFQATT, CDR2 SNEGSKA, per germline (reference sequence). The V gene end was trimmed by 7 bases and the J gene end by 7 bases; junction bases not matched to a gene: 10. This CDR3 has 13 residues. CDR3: CSVKVRGKQPQHF. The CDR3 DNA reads TGCAGTGTTAAGGTCAGGGGGAAGCAGCCCCAGCATTTT.

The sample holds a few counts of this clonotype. In DNA, the CDR3 is TGCAGTGCTAGAGATCCAGGGAGCTCCCACCGCAATGAGCAGTTCTTC. This sequence encodes CSARDPGSSHRNEQFF. This chain joins TRBV20-1 and TRBJ2-1, with D perhaps assigned TRBD1 or TRBD2 (5 bases each). CDR1 is DFQATT and CDR2 is SNEGSKA in the germline V gene (reference sequence). Trimming removed 0 bases at V and 6 bases at J, with 18 bases between. The CDR3 has 16 residues.

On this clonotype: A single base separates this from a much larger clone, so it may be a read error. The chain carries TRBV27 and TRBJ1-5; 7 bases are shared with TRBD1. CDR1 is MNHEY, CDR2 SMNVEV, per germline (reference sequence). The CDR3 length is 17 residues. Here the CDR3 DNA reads TGTGCCAGCAGTCCCCAGGGGGACTCATTTAGCCATCAGCCCCAGCATTTT. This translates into CASSPQGDSFSHQPQHF.

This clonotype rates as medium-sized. CDR3: CSARPTGSYGYTF. The CDR3 coding sequence is TGCAGTGCTAGACCGACAGGCTCATATGGCTACACCTTC. V is TRBV20-1 and J is TRBJ1-2; D may be TRBD1 (6 bases). Germline V lookup: CDR1 DFQATT, CDR2 SNEGSKA (reference sequence). The CDR3 covers 13 residues. V lost 2 bases and J 5 bases, leaving 12 bases between the germline ends.

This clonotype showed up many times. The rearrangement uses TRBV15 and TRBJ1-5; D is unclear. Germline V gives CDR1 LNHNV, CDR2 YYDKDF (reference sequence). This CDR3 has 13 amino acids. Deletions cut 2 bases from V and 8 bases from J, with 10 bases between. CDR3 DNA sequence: TGTGCCACCAGCAGACGGGTAAACGAGCCCCAGCATTTT. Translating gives CATSRRVNEPQHF.

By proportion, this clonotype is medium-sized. This chain's CDR3 is CSARGTSQETQYF. In nucleotides, the CDR3 is TGCAGTGCTAGAGGGACTAGCCAAGAGACCCAGTACTTC. The V gene is TRBV20-1, the J gene TRBJ2-5, with TRBD2 identical over 7 bases. J was trimmed by 1 base and V by 1 base; bases with no gene match: 0. Germline V lookup: CDR1 DFQATT, CDR2 SNEGSKA (reference sequence). The CDR3 is 13 residues long.

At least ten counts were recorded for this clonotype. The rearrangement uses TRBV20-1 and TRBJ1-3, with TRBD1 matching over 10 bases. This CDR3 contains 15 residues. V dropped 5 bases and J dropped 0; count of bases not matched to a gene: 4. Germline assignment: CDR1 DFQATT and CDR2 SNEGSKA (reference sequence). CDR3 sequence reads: CSARTGGDSGNTIYF. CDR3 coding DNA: TGCAGTGCTCGGACAGGGGGAGACTCTGGAAACACCATATATTTT.

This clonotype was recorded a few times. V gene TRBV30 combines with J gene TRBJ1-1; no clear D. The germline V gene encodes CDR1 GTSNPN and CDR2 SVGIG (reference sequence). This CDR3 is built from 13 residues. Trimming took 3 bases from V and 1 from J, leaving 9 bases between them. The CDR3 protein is CAWSAFRNTEAFF. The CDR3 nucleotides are TGTGCCTGGAGCGCCTTTCGGAACACTGAAGCTTTCTTT.

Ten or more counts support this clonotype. The CDR3 protein is CASSLGVLAGPTYEQYF. The CDR3 nucleotides are TGCGCCAGCAGCTTGGGAGTATTAGCGGGTCCGACCTACGAGCAGTACTTC. This chain connects TRBV5-1 to TRBJ2-7; 7 bases are a match to TRBD2. Trimming at V came to 0 bases and at J to 2 bases, leaving 11 bases not matched to a gene. Germline CDR1 and CDR2: SGHRS and YFSETQ. CDR3 length: 17 amino acids.

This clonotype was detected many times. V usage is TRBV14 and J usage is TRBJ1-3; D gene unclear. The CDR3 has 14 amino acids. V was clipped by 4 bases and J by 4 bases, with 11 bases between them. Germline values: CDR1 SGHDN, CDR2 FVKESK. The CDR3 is CASSPNILGNTIYF. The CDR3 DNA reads TGTGCCAGCAGCCCCAATATTCTGGGAAACACCATATATTTT.

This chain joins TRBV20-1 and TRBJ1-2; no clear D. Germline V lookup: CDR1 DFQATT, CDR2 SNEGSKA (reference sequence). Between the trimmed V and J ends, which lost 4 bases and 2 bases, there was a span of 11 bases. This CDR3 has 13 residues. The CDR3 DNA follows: TGCAGTGCTATTCCTAACCCCAACTATGGCTACACCTTC. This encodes CSAIPNPNYGYTF.

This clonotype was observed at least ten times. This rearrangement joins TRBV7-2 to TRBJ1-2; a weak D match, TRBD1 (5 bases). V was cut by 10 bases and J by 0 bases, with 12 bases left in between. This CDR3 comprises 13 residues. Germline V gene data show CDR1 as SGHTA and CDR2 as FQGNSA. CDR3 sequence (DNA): TGTGCCATCATCAGGGCTCCTAACTATGGCTACACCTTC. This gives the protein CAIIRAPNYGYTF.

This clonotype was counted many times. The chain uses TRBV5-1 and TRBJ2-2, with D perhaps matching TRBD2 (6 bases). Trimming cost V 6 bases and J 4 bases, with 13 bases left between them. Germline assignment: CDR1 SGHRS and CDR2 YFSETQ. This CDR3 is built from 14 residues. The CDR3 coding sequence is TGCGCCAGCACCGGGACTCTGACCACCGGGGAGCTGTTTTTT. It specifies CASTGTLTTGELFF. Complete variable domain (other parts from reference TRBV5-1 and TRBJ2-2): KAGVTQTPRYLIKTRGQQVTLSCSPISGHRSVSWYQQTPGQGLQFLFEYFSETQRNKGNFPGRFSGRQFSNSRSEMNVSTLELGDSALYLCASTGTLTTGELFFGEGSRLTVL.

The CDR3 reads CSARNRDRKAFF. CDR3 DNA: TGCAGTGCTCGGAACCGGGACAGAAAAGCTTTCTTT. The chain recombines TRBV20-1 with TRBJ1-1, with 7 bases aligning to TRBD1. This CDR3 spans 12 amino acids. Germline lookup yields CDR1 DFQATT and CDR2 SNEGSKA (reference sequence). J was trimmed by 9 bases and V by 5 bases; bases with no gene match: 9.

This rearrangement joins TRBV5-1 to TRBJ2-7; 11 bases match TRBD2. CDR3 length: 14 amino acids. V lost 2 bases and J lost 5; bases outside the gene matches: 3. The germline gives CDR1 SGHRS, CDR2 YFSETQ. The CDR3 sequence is CASSFSGGVDEQYF. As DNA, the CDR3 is TGCGCCAGCAGCTTTAGCGGGGGGGTCGACGAGCAGTACTTC.

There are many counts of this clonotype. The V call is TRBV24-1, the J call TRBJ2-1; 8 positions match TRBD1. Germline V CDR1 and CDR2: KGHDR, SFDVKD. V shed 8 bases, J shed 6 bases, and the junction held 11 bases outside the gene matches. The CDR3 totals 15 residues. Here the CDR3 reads CATNPGTGLTNEQFF. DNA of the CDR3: TGTGCCACCAACCCCGGGACAGGCCTTACCAATGAGCAGTTCTTC.

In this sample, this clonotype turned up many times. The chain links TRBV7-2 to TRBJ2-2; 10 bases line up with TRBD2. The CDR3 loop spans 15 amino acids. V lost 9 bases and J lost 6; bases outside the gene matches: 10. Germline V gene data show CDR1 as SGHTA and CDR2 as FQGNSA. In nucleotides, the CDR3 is TGTGCCAGTGCCCCGGCTAGCGGGAGACCCGGGGAGCTGTTTTTT. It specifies CASAPASGRPGELFF.

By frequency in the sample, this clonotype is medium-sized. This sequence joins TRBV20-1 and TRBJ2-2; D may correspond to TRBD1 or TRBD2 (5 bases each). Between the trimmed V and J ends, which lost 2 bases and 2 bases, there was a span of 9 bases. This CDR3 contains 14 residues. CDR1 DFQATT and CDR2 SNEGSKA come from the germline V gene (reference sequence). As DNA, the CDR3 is TGCAGTGCTAGAACGGGGCTTAACACCGGGGAGCTGTTTTTT. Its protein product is CSARTGLNTGELFF.

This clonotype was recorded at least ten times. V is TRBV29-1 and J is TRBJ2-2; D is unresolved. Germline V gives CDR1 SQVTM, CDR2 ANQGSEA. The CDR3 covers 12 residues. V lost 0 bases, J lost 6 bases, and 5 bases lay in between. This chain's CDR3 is CSVEERPGELFF. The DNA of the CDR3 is TGCAGCGTTGAAGAACGCCCCGGGGAGCTGTTTTTT.

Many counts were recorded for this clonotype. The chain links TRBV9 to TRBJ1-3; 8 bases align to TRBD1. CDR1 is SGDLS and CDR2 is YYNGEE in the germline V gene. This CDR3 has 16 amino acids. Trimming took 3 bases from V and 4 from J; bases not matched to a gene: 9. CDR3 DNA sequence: TGTGCCAGCAGCGCCACCGGGACAGGAGTAGGAAACACCATATATTTT. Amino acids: CASSATGTGVGNTIYF.

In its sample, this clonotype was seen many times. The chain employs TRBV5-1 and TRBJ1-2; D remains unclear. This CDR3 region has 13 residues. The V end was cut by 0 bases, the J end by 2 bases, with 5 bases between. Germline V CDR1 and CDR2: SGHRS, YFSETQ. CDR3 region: CASSLEGNYGYTF. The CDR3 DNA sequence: TGCGCCAGCAGCTTGGAGGGCAACTATGGCTACACCTTC.

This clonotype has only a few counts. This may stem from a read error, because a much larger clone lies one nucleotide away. CDR3 region: CASSPSWDRGNIQYF. The CDR3 DNA is TGTGCCAGCTCACCGTCCTGGGACAGGGGAAACATTCAGTACTTC. The V gene is TRBV18, the J gene TRBJ2-4, with 10 bases aligning to TRBD1. Germline CDR1 is KGHSH and CDR2 is LQKENI. The CDR3 contains 15 residues. The V segment lost 3 bases and the J segment 6 bases; nucleotides outside the gene matches: 5. Full variable domain (outside the CDR3, taken from reference TRBV18 and TRBJ2-4): NAGVMQNPRHLVRRRGQEARLRCSPMKGHSHVYWYRQLPEEGLKFMVYLQKENIIDESGMPKERFSAEFPKEGPSILRIQQVVRGDSAAYFCASSPSWDRGNIQYFGAGTRLSVL.

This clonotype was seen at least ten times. The CDR3 loop is CASSHYRVAGLNEQFF. CDR3 coding DNA: TGTGCCAGCAGTCACTATAGGGTAGCAGGATTGAATGAGCAGTTCTTC. The rearrangement links TRBV27 to TRBJ2-1; D remains ambiguous. Trimming took off 5 bases at V and 7 bases at J, with 21 bases between the two ends. Germline loops: CDR1 MNHEY, CDR2 SMNVEV (reference sequence). This CDR3 is built from 16 residues.

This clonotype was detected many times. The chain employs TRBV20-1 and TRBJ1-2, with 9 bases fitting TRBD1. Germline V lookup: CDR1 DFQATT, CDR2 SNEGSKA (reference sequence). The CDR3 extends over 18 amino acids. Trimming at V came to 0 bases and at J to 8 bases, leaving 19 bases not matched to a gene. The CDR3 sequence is CSARDSLILGDREYGYTF. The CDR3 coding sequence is TGCAGTGCTAGAGATTCCCTCATACTCGGGGACAGGGAGTACGGCTACACCTTC.

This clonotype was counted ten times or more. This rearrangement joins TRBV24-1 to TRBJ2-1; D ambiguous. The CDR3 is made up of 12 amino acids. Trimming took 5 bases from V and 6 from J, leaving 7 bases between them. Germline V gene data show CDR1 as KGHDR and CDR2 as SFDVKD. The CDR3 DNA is TGTGCCACCAGTGGGAATGGCAATGAGCAGTTCTTC. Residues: CATSGNGNEQFF.

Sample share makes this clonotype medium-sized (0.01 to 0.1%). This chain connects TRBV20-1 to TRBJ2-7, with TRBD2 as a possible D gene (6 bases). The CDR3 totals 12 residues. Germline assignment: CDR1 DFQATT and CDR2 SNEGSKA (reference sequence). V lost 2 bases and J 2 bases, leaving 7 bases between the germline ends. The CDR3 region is CSARLATYEQYF. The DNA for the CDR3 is TGCAGTGCTAGACTAGCGACCTACGAGCAGTACTTC.

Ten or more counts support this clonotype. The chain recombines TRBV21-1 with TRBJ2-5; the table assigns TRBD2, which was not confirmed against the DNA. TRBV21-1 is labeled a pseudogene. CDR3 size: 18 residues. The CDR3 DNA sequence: TGTGCCAGCAGCAAAAGGGAAAGGAGGGAGAGTACGGGAGAGACCCAGTACTTC. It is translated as CASSKRERRESTGETQYF.

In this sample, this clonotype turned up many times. The CDR3 DNA sequence: TGCAGTGCCCTAAGGTATGGGGGGCCGAGGAACGAGCAGTACTTC. Its protein product is CSALRYGGPRNEQYF. The J gene is TRBJ2-7, the V gene TRBV20-1, with D tentatively TRBD1 or TRBD2 (6 bases each). The CDR3 sequence is 15 residues long. V shed 6 bases and J shed 5 bases, with 23 bases lying between them. Germline V gene data show CDR1 as DFQATT and CDR2 as SNEGSKA (reference sequence).

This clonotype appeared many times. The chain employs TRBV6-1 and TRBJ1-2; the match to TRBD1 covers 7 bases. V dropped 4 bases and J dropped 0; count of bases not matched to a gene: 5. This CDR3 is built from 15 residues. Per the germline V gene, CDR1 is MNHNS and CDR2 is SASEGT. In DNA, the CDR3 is TGTGCCAGCAGTGCTTTTGACAGGGCTAACTATGGCTACACCTTC. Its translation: CASSAFDRANYGYTF.

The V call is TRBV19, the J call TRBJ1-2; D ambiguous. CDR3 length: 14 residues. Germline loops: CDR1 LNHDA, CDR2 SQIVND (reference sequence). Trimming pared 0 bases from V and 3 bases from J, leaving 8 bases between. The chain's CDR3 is CASSIDHSYYGYTF. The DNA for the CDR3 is TGTGCCAGTAGTATAGATCACAGCTACTATGGCTACACCTTC.

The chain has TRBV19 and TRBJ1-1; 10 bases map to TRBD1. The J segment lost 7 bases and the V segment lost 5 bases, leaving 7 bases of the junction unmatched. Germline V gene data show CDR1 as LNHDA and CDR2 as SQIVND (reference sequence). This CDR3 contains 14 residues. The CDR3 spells CASSPGQGVGEAFF. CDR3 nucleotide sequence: TGTGCCAGTAGTCCCGGACAGGGGGTTGGTGAAGCTTTCTTT.